The rows below give T cell receptor beta chains drawn from one sample of a study of cytomegalovirus exposure and HLA in healthy donors. Assay: immunoSEQ multiplex PCR; the TCRdb copy retains only in-frame clones and omits some. The repertoire includes fewer than 140,000 clones, 88% of them detected once, and 1.8% sits in the top ten. The source material was PBMCs. Receptors were obtained from a woman aged 18 to 35 in good health and CMV-seropositive. CDR3s include the opening cysteine and the closing phenylalanine or tryptophan. Fields, in order: D gene, J gene, V gene, clone size, CDR3 DNA, CDR3 protein. D genes are given only for firm matches. Size tells how often a clone was seen (once, few, many) or the class of an expanded clone, and some rows leave it out.

d_gene: TRBD1
j_gene: TRBJ2-5
v_gene: TRBV27
abundance: .
CDR3nt: TGTGCCAGCAGTTCGCCAGGGACAGGGGAAGAGACCCAGTACTTC
CDR3aa: CASSSPGTGEETQYF

d_gene: .
j_gene: TRBJ1-6
v_gene: TRBV5-1
abundance: .
CDR3nt: TGCGCCAGCAGCTTGGAGGGACAAAAATATAATTCACCCCTCCACTTT
CDR3aa: CASSLEGQKYNSPLHF

d_gene: .
j_gene: TRBJ2-7
v_gene: TRBV6-5
abundance: .
CDR3nt: TGTGCCAGCAGTTACTCAGGGGGAAACTACGAGCAGTACTTC
CDR3aa: CASSYSGGNYEQYF

d_gene: .
j_gene: TRBJ2-3
v_gene: TRBV13
abundance: .
CDR3nt: TGTGCCAGCAGCTTAATCGGCACAGATACGCAGTATTTT
CDR3aa: CASSLIGTDTQYF

d_gene: .
j_gene: TRBJ1-5
v_gene: TRBV27
abundance: .
CDR3nt: TGTGCCAGCAGTTTAGCAGGACTCAATCAGCCCCAGCATTTT
CDR3aa: CASSLAGLNQPQHF

d_gene: .
j_gene: TRBJ2-1
v_gene: TRBV7-2
abundance: .
CDR3nt: TGTGCCAGCAGCTTAGCCTCAGGGTTTTCCTACAATGAGCAGTTCTTC
CDR3aa: CASSLASGFSYNEQFF

d_gene: .
j_gene: TRBJ2-7
v_gene: TRBV20-1
abundance: .
CDR3nt: TGCAGTGCTAGCCAGGGCGGCGAGCAGTACTTC
CDR3aa: CSASQGGEQYF

d_gene: .
j_gene: TRBJ2-3
v_gene: TRBV27
abundance: .
CDR3nt: TGTGCCAGCTCTCTTGGGGGAGGCCCGTTTGGAGATACGCAGTATTTT
CDR3aa: CASSLGGGPFGDTQYF

d_gene: .
j_gene: TRBJ2-3
v_gene: TRBV11-3
abundance: .
CDR3nt: TGTGCCAGCAGCGGAGACAGGGAGGGCACAGATACGCAGTATTTT
CDR3aa: CASSGDREGTDTQYF

d_gene: .
j_gene: TRBJ2-7
v_gene: TRBV4-1
abundance: .
CDR3nt: TGCGCCAGCAGCCAAGATCCAATGGGGGGGCCATCCTACGAGCAGTACTTC
CDR3aa: CASSQDPMGGPSYEQYF

d_gene: TRBD1
j_gene: TRBJ2-1
v_gene: TRBV7-9
abundance: .
CDR3nt: TGTGCCAGCAGCAGGGACAGGCTCTCCTACAATGAGCAGTTCTTC
CDR3aa: CASSRDRLSYNEQFF

d_gene: .
j_gene: TRBJ2-1
v_gene: TRBV10-2
abundance: .
CDR3nt: TGCGCCAGCAGTGGATCGGGGGGCGACAATGAGCAGTTCTTC
CDR3aa: CASSGSGGDNEQFF

d_gene: TRBD2
j_gene: TRBJ2-3
v_gene: TRBV5-1
abundance: .
CDR3nt: TGCGCCAGCAGCTTGGGGTCTAGCGGGGATTACACAGATACGCAGTATTTT
CDR3aa: CASSLGSSGDYTDTQYF

d_gene: TRBD1
j_gene: TRBJ1-5
v_gene: TRBV10-1
abundance: .
CDR3nt: TGCGCCAGCACCGGACAGGGTCAGCCCCAGCATTTT
CDR3aa: CASTGQGQPQHF

d_gene: TRBD2
j_gene: TRBJ2-3
v_gene: TRBV7-9
abundance: .
CDR3nt: TGTGCCAGCAGCTTAGTGACTAGCATGAATACGCAGTATTTT
CDR3aa: CASSLVTSMNTQYF

d_gene: TRBD1
j_gene: TRBJ2-3
v_gene: TRBV29-1
abundance: .
CDR3nt: TGCAGCGCCGTCGGGACAGGGGGCTTGGGAACGCAGTATTTT
CDR3aa: CSAVGTGGLGTQYF

d_gene: .
j_gene: TRBJ2-5
v_gene: TRBV6-5
abundance: .
CDR3nt: TGTGCCAGTGGCAGTCCCATAGGGGCCCAGTACTTC
CDR3aa: CASGSPIGAQYF

d_gene: .
j_gene: TRBJ1-4
v_gene: TRBV2
abundance: few
CDR3nt: TGTGCCAGCCAACAGGAAGTGAATGAAAAACTGTTTTTT
CDR3aa: CASQQEVNEKLFF

d_gene: .
j_gene: TRBJ1-2
v_gene: TRBV27
abundance: .
CDR3nt: TGTGCCAGCAGTTTCAAGGGGGTTAACTATGGCTACACCTTC
CDR3aa: CASSFKGVNYGYTF

d_gene: TRBD2
j_gene: TRBJ2-4
v_gene: TRBV30
abundance: .
CDR3nt: TGTGCCTGGATACAGATAAGCGGGGGTATCGTCAAAAACATTCAGTACTTC
CDR3aa: CAWIQISGGIVKNIQYF

d_gene: TRBD2
j_gene: TRBJ2-2
v_gene: TRBV6-5
abundance: .
CDR3nt: TGTGCCAGCAGTTACTCTGCGGGGGGGGCCGGGGAGCTGTTTTTT
CDR3aa: CASSYSAGGAGELFF

d_gene: .
j_gene: TRBJ1-2
v_gene: TRBV4-1
abundance: .
CDR3nt: TGCGCCAGCAGCCAAGTTGGCAGGGGTAAAGGTAACTATGGCTACACCTTC
CDR3aa: CASSQVGRGKGNYGYTF

d_gene: .
j_gene: TRBJ1-6
v_gene: TRBV6-1
abundance: .
CDR3nt: TGTGCCAGCAGTGAATTGTCGGTTACTTATAATTCACCCCTCCACTTT
CDR3aa: CASSELSVTYNSPLHF

d_gene: .
j_gene: TRBJ1-1
v_gene: TRBV28
abundance: .
CDR3nt: TGTGCCAGCCCACCCGCTCCAGGAAACACTGAAGCTTTCTTT
CDR3aa: CASPPAPGNTEAFF

d_gene: .
j_gene: TRBJ2-5
v_gene: TRBV6-1
abundance: .
CDR3nt: TGTGCCAGCAGGGCGGGGCACCAACTTGGGGAGACCCAGTACTTC
CDR3aa: CASRAGHQLGETQYF

d_gene: .
j_gene: TRBJ2-1
v_gene: TRBV27
abundance: .
CDR3nt: TGTGCCAGCACCGCTTCCGACAGGTACAATGAGCAGTTCTTC
CDR3aa: CASTASDRYNEQFF

d_gene: .
j_gene: TRBJ2-2
v_gene: TRBV6-4
abundance: .
CDR3nt: TGTGCCAGCAGTGACTCAGGGGACACCGGGGAGCTGTTTTTT
CDR3aa: CASSDSGDTGELFF

d_gene: TRBD1
j_gene: TRBJ2-5
v_gene: TRBV6-5
abundance: .
CDR3nt: TGTGCCAGCAGTTATGGACAGGGCGAGACCCAGTACTTC
CDR3aa: CASSYGQGETQYF